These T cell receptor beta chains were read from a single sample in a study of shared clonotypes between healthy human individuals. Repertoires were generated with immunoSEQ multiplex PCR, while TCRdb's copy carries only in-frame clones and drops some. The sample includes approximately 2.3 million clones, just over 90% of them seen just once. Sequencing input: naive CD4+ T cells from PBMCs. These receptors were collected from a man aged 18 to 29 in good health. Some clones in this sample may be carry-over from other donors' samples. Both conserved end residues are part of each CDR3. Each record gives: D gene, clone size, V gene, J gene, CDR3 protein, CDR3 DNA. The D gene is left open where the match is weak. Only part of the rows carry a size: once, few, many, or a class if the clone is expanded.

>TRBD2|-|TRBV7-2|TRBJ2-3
CASSLDRAGGTDTQYF
TGTGCCAGCAGCTTAGACCGGGCGGGAGGCACGGATACGCAGTATTTT
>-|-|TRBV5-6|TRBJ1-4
CASSLGGANEKLFF
TGTGCCAGCAGCTTGGGGGGTGCTAATGAAAAACTGTTTTTT
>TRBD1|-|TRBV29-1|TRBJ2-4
CSVAQGQSKNIQYF
TGCAGCGTTGCACAGGGGCAATCTAAAAACATTCAGTACTTC
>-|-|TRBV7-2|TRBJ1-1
CASSFHQVVNTEAFF
TGTGCCAGCAGCTTTCACCAGGTTGTGAACACTGAAGCTTTCTTT
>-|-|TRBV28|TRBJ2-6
CASSSPSSGANVLTF
TGTGCCAGCAGTTCCCCGAGCTCTGGGGCCAACGTCCTGACTTTC
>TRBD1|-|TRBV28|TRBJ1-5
CASSGPGQGARGTNQPQHF
TGTGCCAGCAGCGGACCGGGACAGGGGGCGCGTGGGACCAATCAGCCCCAGCATTTT
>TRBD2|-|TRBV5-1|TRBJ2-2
CASRLRLREGRVTGELFF
TGCGCCAGCAGGTTGAGGCTGCGGGAGGGCCGCGTCACCGGGGAGCTGTTTTTT
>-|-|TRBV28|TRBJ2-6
CASSLPSGANVLTF
TGTGCCAGCAGTTTGCCGTCTGGGGCCAACGTCCTGACTTTC
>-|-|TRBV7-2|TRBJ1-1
CATRQGGTEAFF
TGTGCCACCAGGCAGGGAGGCACTGAAGCTTTCTTT
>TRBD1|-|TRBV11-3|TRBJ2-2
CASSTRQGSTGELFF
TGTGCCAGCAGCACCCGACAGGGGAGCACCGGGGAGCTGTTTTTT
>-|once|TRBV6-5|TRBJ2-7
CASSYSWGPEQYF
TGTGCCAGCAGTTACTCTTGGGGACCCGAGCAGTACTTC
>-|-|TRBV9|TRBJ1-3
CASSADSNSGNTIYF
TGTGCCAGCAGCGCAGACAGCAACTCTGGAAACACCATATATTTT
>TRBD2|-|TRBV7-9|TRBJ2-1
CASSLWTSEAGEFF
TGTGCCAGCAGCTTATGGACTAGCGAGGCGGGGGAGTTCTTC
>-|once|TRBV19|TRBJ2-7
CASSTRTSSYEQYF
TGTGCCAGTAGTACCCGGACATCCTCCTACGAGCAGTACTTC
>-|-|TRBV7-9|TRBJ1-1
CASSEDRLPAPDTEAFF
TGTGCCAGCAGCGAAGACCGGCTCCCAGCGCCTGACACTGAAGCTTTCTTT
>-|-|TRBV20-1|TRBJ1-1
CSARDGVSTFF
TGCAGTGCTAGAGATGGGGTTTCGACTTTCTTT
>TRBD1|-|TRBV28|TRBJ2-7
CASRTGQGKDEQYF
TGTGCCAGCAGGACAGGACAGGGCAAGGACGAGCAGTACTTC
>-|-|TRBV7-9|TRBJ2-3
CASSLPYRTDTQYF
TGTGCCAGCAGCTTACCGTACCGGACAGATACGCAGTATTTT
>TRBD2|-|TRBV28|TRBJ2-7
CASRLGLAGFYEQYF
TGTGCCAGCAGACTGGGACTAGCGGGATTCTACGAGCAGTACTTC
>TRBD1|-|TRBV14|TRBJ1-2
CASSQGDNRGYGYTF
TGTGCCAGCAGCCAAGGAGATAACAGGGGCTATGGCTACACCTTC
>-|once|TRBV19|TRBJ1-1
CASSILGGNTEAFF
TGTGCCAGTAGTATACTCGGGGGGAACACTGAAGCTTTCTTT